Each of the 5 T cell receptor beta chains below was sequenced from the same sample in a study of graft-versus-host responses after intestinal transplantation. Profiled with immunoSEQ multiplex PCR; TCRdb holds only in-frame clones, not every one. The sample shows around 67,000 clones, 84% of them seen only once. The antigens these receptors bind are not known. The sequencing used unstimulated CD4+ T cells sorted from spleen or lymph node cells, collected before transplant. All receptors come from a human donor who was the organ donor for an intestinal transplant.

The chain employs TRBV10-3 and TRBJ2-3, with D uncertain. V was shortened by 1 base and J by 3 bases, with 8 bases between the two germline ends. CDR1 ENHRY and CDR2 SYGVKD come from the germline V gene. CDR3 size: 14 residues. The CDR3 DNA follows: TGTGCCATCAGTGAGTGGGCCCTGACAGATACGCAGTATTTT. Its protein product is CAISEWALTDTQYF.

In its sample, this clone was seen a few times. The rearrangement uses TRBV28 and TRBJ2-1; 9 nucleotides agree with TRBD2. Germline V gives CDR1 MDHEN, CDR2 SYDVKM. There are 16 residues in the CDR3. After removal of 2 bases from V and 2 bases from J, the junction contained 4 bases not matched to a gene. CDR3 bases: TGTGCCAGCAGTTTAGAGACTAGCGGTACCTACAATGAGCAGTTCTTC. It translates to CASSLETSGTYNEQFF.

The rearrangement uses TRBV6-6 and TRBJ1-1, with D perhaps matching TRBD1 (5 bases). CDR3 size: 13 residues. V shed 7 bases and J shed 5 bases, with 14 bases lying between them. Germline V gene lookup returns CDR1 MNHNY and CDR2 SVGAGI (reference sequence). The CDR3 DNA follows: TGTGCCAGCACCTCACTGGGGCCAACTGAAGCTTTCTTT. Protein product: CASTSLGPTEAFF.

V gene TRBV4-2 combines with J gene TRBJ1-1; D remains ambiguous. The V gene lost 1 base and the J gene lost 5 bases, with 5 bases spanning the gap. This CDR3 has 12 amino acids. Germline CDR1 is LGHNA and CDR2 is YNFKEQ. Written as DNA, the CDR3 is TGTGCCAGCAGCCAAGCCCCTACTGAAGCTTTCTTT. It yields the protein CASSQAPTEAFF.

This clone was seen a single time. The gene calls are TRBV2 and TRBJ2-3; TRBD1 matches at 7 bases. Trimming removed 6 bases from V and 8 bases from J; junction bases left unmatched: 5. The CDR3 spans 12 residues. CDR1 SNHLY and CDR2 FYNNEI come from the germline V gene. CDR3: CASRARGRTQYF. The DNA for the CDR3 is TGTGCCAGCAGAGCAAGGGGGCGTACGCAGTATTTT.